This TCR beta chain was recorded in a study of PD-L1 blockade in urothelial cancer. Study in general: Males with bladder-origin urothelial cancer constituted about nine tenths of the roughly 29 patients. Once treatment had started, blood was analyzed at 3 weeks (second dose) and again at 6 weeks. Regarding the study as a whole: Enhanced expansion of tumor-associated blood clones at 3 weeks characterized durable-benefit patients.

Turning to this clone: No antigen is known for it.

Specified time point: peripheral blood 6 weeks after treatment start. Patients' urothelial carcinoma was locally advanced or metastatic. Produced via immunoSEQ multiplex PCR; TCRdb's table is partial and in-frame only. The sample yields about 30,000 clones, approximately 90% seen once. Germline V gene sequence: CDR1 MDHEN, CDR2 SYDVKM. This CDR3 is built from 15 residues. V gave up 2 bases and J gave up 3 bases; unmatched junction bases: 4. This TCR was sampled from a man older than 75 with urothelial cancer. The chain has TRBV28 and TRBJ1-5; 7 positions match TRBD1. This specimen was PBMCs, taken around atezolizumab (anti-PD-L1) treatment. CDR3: CASSLPGGNNQPQHF. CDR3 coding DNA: TGTGCCAGCAGTTTACCAGGGGGGAACAATCAGCCCCAGCATTTT. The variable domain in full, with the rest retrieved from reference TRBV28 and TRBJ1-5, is DVKVTQSSRYLVKRTGEKVFLECVQDMDHENMFWYRQDPGLGLRLIYFSYDVKMKEKGDIPEGYSVSREKKERFSLILESASTNQTSMYLCASSLPGGNNQPQHFGDGTRLSIL.